These 31 T cell receptor beta chains were sequenced from one sample in a study of blood T cell repertoires in COVID-19. Method: immunoSEQ multiplex PCR; TCRdb's copy keeps in-frame clones and lacks some. This sample has about 160,000 clones, with 85% found just once. Sequenced: peripheral blood. The receptors originated from a man aged 40-49 years with acute or convalescent COVID-19.

This rearrangement joins TRBV6-2 or TRBV6-3 to TRBJ1-1, with D perhaps TRBD1 (5 bases). Germline CDR1 MNHEY, CDR2 SVGEGT. This CDR3 region has 14 residues. The ends were cut back, 2 bases at V and 8 bases at J, with 15 bases in the middle. The CDR3 sequence is CASSYGLLRTEAFF. CDR3 nucleotides: TGTGCCAGCAGTTACGGTCTTCTGAGGACAGAAGCTTTCTTT.

The chain is built from TRBV10-3 and TRBJ1-5; 7 nucleotides agree with TRBD1. Germline CDR1 reads ENHRY; CDR2 reads SYGVKD. CDR3 size: 13 residues. With 10 bases clipped from V and 4 bases from J, the junction kept 7 bases outside the gene matches. This CDR3 is CATTGTENQPQHF. The CDR3 DNA sequence: TGTGCCACTACGGGGACAGAGAATCAGCCCCAGCATTTT.

The chain links TRBV3-1 (or the pseudogene TRBV3-2) to TRBJ2-7, with D maybe TRBD1 (6 bases). Germline lookup yields CDR1 LGHDT and CDR2 YNNKEL (reference sequence). Trimming removed 1 base at V and 9 bases at J, with 10 bases between. CDR3 length equals 12 residues. The CDR3 here is CASSQAGAGQYF. The CDR3 DNA sequence: TGTGCCAGCAGCCAAGCAGGGGCTGGGCAGTACTTC.

The chain is built from TRBV5-1 and TRBJ2-7; possibly TRBD1 for D (5 bases). The V end was cut by 2 bases, the J end by 3 bases, with 12 bases between. CDR3 length: 14 residues. The V gene's germline CDR1 is SGHRS and CDR2 YFSETQ. The CDR3 DNA sequence: TGCGCCAGCAGCTTCTCAGGGCAACTCTACGAGCAGTACTTC. This sequence encodes CASSFSGQLYEQYF.

This chain connects TRBV2 to TRBJ1-5; a weak D match, TRBD1 (6 bases). Trimming took off 3 bases at V and 4 bases at J, with 22 bases between the two ends. Germline V gene data show CDR1 as SNHLY and CDR2 as FYNNEI. The CDR3 extends over 18 amino acids. The CDR3 region has the DNA TGTGCCAGCAGTGATGCCCCGGTGGGCAGGGGTGGGAATCAGCCCCAGCATTTT. This sequence encodes CASSDAPVGRGGNQPQHF.

V is TRBV2 and J is TRBJ2-7, with D uncertain. V dropped 9 bases and J dropped 0 bases, with 15 bases sitting between them. Germline V gene data show CDR1 as SNHLY and CDR2 as FYNNEI. This CDR3 is 14 amino acids long. The CDR3 DNA reads as TGTGCCAGTACCATAGAAAGGAGCTCCTACGAGCAGTACTTC. Protein: CASTIERSSYEQYF.

The rearrangement uses TRBV18 and TRBJ2-2, with TRBD1 as a possible D gene (5 bases). CDR3 length: 15 amino acids. CDR1 is KGHSH, CDR2 LQKENI, per germline. Deletions cut 4 bases from V and 2 bases from J, with 11 bases between. This CDR3 is CASSRTTVNTGELFF. CDR3 DNA sequence: TGTGCCAGCTCACGAACGACAGTTAACACCGGGGAGCTGTTTTTT.

The CDR3 region has the DNA TGTGCCAGCAGCCCCCCTAGCGGACAAAACATTCAGTACTTC. Translating gives CASSPPSGQNIQYF. The chain recombines TRBV3-1 (or the pseudogene TRBV3-2) with TRBJ2-4; 7 bases line up with TRBD2. This CDR3 is 14 amino acids long. Unmatched junction bases numbered 5, after V lost 4 bases and J lost 5 bases. Germline loops: CDR1 LGHDT, CDR2 YNNKEL (reference sequence).

The V call is TRBV28, the J call TRBJ2-7, with D maybe TRBD2 (6 bases). V shed 5 bases and J shed 3 bases, with 14 bases lying between them. The CDR3 totals 14 residues. Germline V gene lookup returns CDR1 MDHEN and CDR2 SYDVKM. The CDR3 region is CASSLWDSLYEQYF. For the CDR3, the DNA is TGTGCCAGCAGTCTCTGGGACTCCCTCTACGAGCAGTACTTC.

This chain uses TRBV11-2 with TRBJ2-3; tentatively, D is TRBD2 (7 bases). Trimming took 0 bases from V and 4 from J, leaving 14 bases between them. The CDR3 is made up of 16 amino acids. CDR1 is SGHAT, CDR2 FQNNGV, per germline. DNA of the CDR3: TGTGCCAGCAGCTTAGATCTGGGGGGGCTGGCAGATACGCAGTATTTT. Translated: CASSLDLGGLADTQYF.

The chain couples TRBV10-1 to TRBJ1-6; D possibly corresponds to TRBD1 (6 bases). V lost 2 bases to trimming and J lost 7 bases, with 9 bases between them. The germline gives CDR1 WNHNN, CDR2 SYGVQD (reference sequence). The CDR3 length is 14 residues. CDR3 bases: TGCGCCAGCAGTGAGCAGGGGCGAAATTCACCCCTCCACTTT. Protein sequence: CASSEQGRNSPLHF.

The chain combines TRBV7-8 with TRBJ1-1; possible D gene TRBD1, 5 bases. Deletions cut 6 bases from V and 8 bases from J, with 19 bases between. The CDR3 has 14 amino acids. Looked up from germline, CDR1 is SGHVS and CDR2 is FQNEAQ. The CDR3 loop reads CASSLRGSGVEAFF. The CDR3 coding sequence is TGTGCCAGCAGTCTTAGGGGTAGCGGCGTAGAAGCTTTCTTT.

The chain carries TRBV19 and TRBJ1-1; tentative D call: TRBD1 (5 bases). V was shortened by 7 bases and J by 1 base, with 10 bases between the two germline ends. The CDR3 length is 13 residues. The V gene's germline CDR1 is LNHDA and CDR2 SQIVND (reference sequence). As DNA, the CDR3 is TGTGCCAGTATTAAGGGGTCGAACACTGAAGCTTTCTTT. As protein: CASIKGSNTEAFF.

This sequence joins TRBV2 and TRBJ1-4; tentatively, D is TRBD1 (5 bases). CDR1 SNHLY and CDR2 FYNNEI come from the germline V gene. The V end lost 4 bases, the J end lost 7 bases, and 16 bases lay between the germline ends. The CDR3 runs 15 residues. In DNA, the CDR3 is TGTGCCAGCAGTGCCCGGCTGGTCCAGGGTGAAAAACTGTTTTTT. The encoded protein is CASSARLVQGEKLFF.

The chain carries TRBV9 and TRBJ1-1; no definite D call. Germline-derived CDR1 and CDR2 are SGDLS and YYNGEE. V was trimmed by 3 bases and J by 0 bases, leaving 6 bases between them. The CDR3 has 13 amino acids. DNA for the CDR3: TGTGCCAGCAGCGAACATGTGAACACTGAAGCTTTCTTT. It is translated as CASSEHVNTEAFF.

The J gene is TRBJ2-7, the V gene TRBV6-5; the D gene is possibly TRBD2 (5 bases). CDR3 length equals 14 residues. The V end lost 4 bases, the J end lost 1 base, and 11 bases lay between the germline ends. Germline CDR1 MNHEY, CDR2 SVGAGI. CDR3 loop: CASSSRGESYEQYF. Here the CDR3 DNA reads TGTGCCAGCAGTTCTCGGGGTGAGTCCTACGAGCAGTACTTC.

This chain uses TRBV30 with TRBJ1-5; no definite D call. This CDR3 is 13 amino acids long. Germline-derived CDR1 and CDR2 are GTSNPN and SVGIG (reference sequence). With 3 bases removed from V and 2 bases from J, the gap between germline ends came to 8 bases. The CDR3 protein is CAWRGGGNQPQHF. CDR3 sequence (DNA): TGTGCCTGGAGGGGAGGAGGCAATCAGCCCCAGCATTTT.

The chain couples TRBV19 to TRBJ2-5; maybe TRBD1 (5 bases). Germline values: CDR1 LNHDA, CDR2 SQIVND (reference sequence). The length of the CDR3 is 15 residues. V shed 3 bases and J shed 3 bases, with 14 bases lying between them. In nucleotides, the CDR3 is TGTGCCAGTAGTATTCGGCAGGGCCCTAAAGAGACCCAGTACTTC. As protein: CASSIRQGPKETQYF.

The rearrangement uses TRBV5-1 and TRBJ2-1; D is perhaps TRBD2 (6 bases). CDR3 length: 17 residues. Germline V gene sequence: CDR1 SGHRS, CDR2 YFSETQ. Trimming removed 1 base at V and 5 bases at J, with 19 bases between. CDR3 in amino acids: CASSLSVGREANNEQFF. DNA of the CDR3: TGCGCCAGCAGCTTGTCAGTTGGCAGGGAGGCCAACAATGAGCAGTTCTTC.

The rearrangement joins TRBV29-1 to TRBJ2-7, with D unresolved. The ends were cut back, 6 bases at V and 5 bases at J, with 17 bases in the middle. The germline gives CDR1 SQVTM, CDR2 ANQGSEA. This CDR3 has 13 residues. The CDR3 here is CSVADGAFNEQYF. Written as DNA, the CDR3 is TGCAGCGTCGCTGATGGAGCTTTCAACGAGCAGTACTTC.

The chain uses TRBV6-4 and TRBJ1-5, with a tentative D call TRBD1 (5 bases). The CDR3 runs 16 residues. Germline assignment: CDR1 MRHNA and CDR2 SNTAGT. V was cut by 8 bases and J by 2 bases, with 19 bases left in between. CDR3 sequence: CASSVRGRRGNQPQHF. CDR3 bases: TGTGCCAGCTCTGTAAGGGGCCGGCGTGGCAATCAGCCCCAGCATTTT.

This clone was recorded only once. The chain couples TRBV11-2 to TRBJ2-1; possible D gene TRBD2, 6 bases. Trimming left V 6 bases short and J 10 bases short, with 13 bases between. Germline CDR1 is SGHAT and CDR2 is FQNNGV. CDR3 length: 12 amino acids. The DNA of the CDR3 is TGTGCCAGCAGGATAGCGGAGGGCGAGCAGTTCTTC. Its protein is CASRIAEGEQFF.

The chain uses TRBV19 and TRBJ2-3, with 9 nucleotides matching TRBD1. J lost 4 bases, V lost 4 bases, and 9 bases had no gene match. Germline-derived CDR1 and CDR2 are LNHDA and SQIVND (reference sequence). The CDR3 runs 16 residues. The CDR3 is CASSTLGQGRSDTQYF. The CDR3 DNA reads as TGTGCCAGTAGTACTCTGGGACAGGGTAGGTCAGATACGCAGTATTTT.

The genes are TRBV13 and TRBJ2-1, with 9 bases fitting TRBD2. The J segment lost 7 bases and the V segment lost 5 bases, leaving 15 bases of the junction unmatched. CDR1 and CDR2 (germline): PRHDT, FYEKMQ (reference sequence). This CDR3 spans 17 amino acids. The CDR3 is CASSGRLAAVGRNEQFF. In DNA, the CDR3 is TGTGCCAGCAGCGGTAGACTAGCGGCGGTGGGGAGGAATGAGCAGTTCTTC.

The genes are TRBV6-5 and TRBJ1-5; 7 bases agree with TRBD1. The CDR3 covers 14 residues. J was trimmed by 7 bases and V by 6 bases; bases with no gene match: 9. CDR1 is MNHEY and CDR2 is SVGAGI in the germline V gene. The CDR3 nucleotides are TGTGCCAGCAGCCTTACAGGGGAGTGGCAGCCCCAGCATTTT. It is translated as CASSLTGEWQPQHF.

The chain employs TRBV19 and TRBJ1-5; possible D gene TRBD1, 5 bases. The length of the CDR3 is 15 residues. V was shortened by 7 bases and J by 0 bases, with 13 bases between the two germline ends. From germline, CDR1 is LNHDA and CDR2 SQIVND (reference sequence). CDR3 protein: CASTRGRDSNQPQHF. DNA of the CDR3: TGTGCCAGTACGCGGGGCAGGGATAGCAATCAGCCCCAGCATTTT.

The DNA of the CDR3 is TGCAGCGGACTAGACCTTACGAGGACTGAAGCTTTCTTT. It is translated as CSGLDLTRTEAFF. The chain uses TRBV29-1 and TRBJ1-1; D gene uncertain. This CDR3 region has 13 residues. Germline values: CDR1 SQVTM, CDR2 ANQGSEA. V lost 7 bases and J lost 5, with 17 bases in between. Using reference TRBV29-1 and TRBJ1-1 for the parts outside the CDR3, the full variable domain is SAVISQKPSRDICQRGTSLTIQCQVDSQVTMMFWYRQQPGQSLTLIATANQGSEATYESGFVIDKFPISRPNLTFSTLTVSNMSPEDSSIYLCSGLDLTRTEAFFGQGTRLTVV.

This chain uses TRBV5-1 with TRBJ2-2, with D possibly matching TRBD1 (7 bases). Trimming removed 0 bases at V and 3 bases at J, with 15 bases between. The CDR3 loop spans 17 amino acids. From germline, CDR1 is SGHRS and CDR2 YFSETQ. The CDR3 sequence: CASSLALAGGYTGELFF. DNA of the CDR3: TGCGCCAGCAGCTTGGCCTTGGCAGGGGGGTACACCGGGGAGCTGTTTTTT.

The chain is built from TRBV4-1 and TRBJ1-1; possible D gene TRBD1, 5 bases. Per the germline V gene, CDR1 is MGHRA and CDR2 is YSYEKL. The CDR3 has 14 residues. V lost 4 bases and J lost 1, with 10 bases in between. This CDR3 is CASSPVDRNTEAFF. The CDR3 region has the DNA TGCGCCAGCAGCCCAGTCGACAGGAACACTGAAGCTTTCTTT.

The chain links TRBV10-3 to TRBJ2-1; TRBD2 matches 7 bases. V lost 2 bases and J lost 5; bases outside the gene matches: 3. Germline V gene lookup returns CDR1 ENHRY and CDR2 SYGVKD. There are 14 residues in the CDR3. CDR3 protein: CAISERGTNNEQFF. DNA of the CDR3: TGTGCCATCAGTGAGCGGGGGACTAACAATGAGCAGTTCTTC.

The CDR3 sequence: CASSQYGNYGYTF. The CDR3 DNA reads TGTGCCAGCAGCCAATACGGGAACTATGGCTACACCTTC. The chain is built from TRBV5-8 and TRBJ1-2; D not resolved. Germline lookup yields CDR1 SGHTS and CDR2 YDEGEE. CDR3 size: 13 residues. The ends were cut back, 4 bases at V and 2 bases at J, with 9 bases in the middle.